These 10 T cell receptor beta chains were sequenced from one sample in a study of blood T cell repertoires in COVID-19. Some clones are missing from TCRdb's copy, which holds only in-frame ones; the method was immunoSEQ multiplex PCR. This table has about 170,000 clones, over 75% appearing once. The sequencing sample was made of PBMCs or T cells enriched from blood (not recorded which). The receptors derive from a woman aged 50 to 60 who had recovered from COVID-19.

The V call is TRBV21-1, the J call TRBJ1-1; TRBD1 is the table's D call and was not checked against the DNA. TRBV21-1 is a pseudogene locus. The CDR3 covers 12 residues. The CDR3 region has the DNA TGTGCCAGCAGCAAAAAGGGGGCTGAAGCTTTCTTT. Amino acid sequence: CASSKKGAEAFF.

The rearrangement joins TRBV19 to TRBJ1-1, with TRBD1 identical over 9 bases. The CDR3 extends over 17 amino acids. Trimming removed 5 bases from V and 1 base from J; junction bases left unmatched: 11. CDR1 is LNHDA, CDR2 SQIVND, per germline (reference sequence). The CDR3 loop reads CASSSTDRGKGNTEAFF. CDR3 coding DNA: TGTGCCAGTAGTTCCACGGACAGGGGAAAGGGGAACACTGAAGCTTTCTTT.

On this clone: This CDR3 is also generated by other DNA sequences in the sample. The chain employs TRBV12-3 or TRBV12-4 and TRBJ2-5, with 7 bases lining up with TRBD1. Trimming took 3 bases from V and 2 from J; bases not matched to a gene: 0. CDR3 length equals 13 residues. This CDR3 is CASSLGQQETQYF. The CDR3 region has the DNA TGTGCCAGCAGTTTGGGACAGCAAGAGACCCAGTACTTC.

The J gene is TRBJ1-2, the V gene TRBV29-1, with 7 bases lining up with TRBD1. The CDR3 loop spans 14 amino acids. Per the germline V gene, CDR1 is SQVTM and CDR2 is ANQGSEA. J was trimmed by 2 bases and V by 2 bases; bases with no gene match: 5. Here the CDR3 reads CSVESGTANYGYTF. DNA for the CDR3: TGCAGCGTTGAATCGGGGACAGCGAACTATGGCTACACCTTC.

The chain combines TRBV18 with TRBJ2-7; 10 bases map to TRBD1. The germline V gene encodes CDR1 KGHSH and CDR2 LQKENI. This CDR3 spans 18 amino acids. V trimming: 1 base; J trimming: 4 bases; junction bases outside the gene matches: 13. CDR3 sequence reads: CASSPRITDRGNPYEQYF. CDR3 in DNA: TGTGCCAGCTCACCACGAATTACGGACAGGGGGAACCCGTACGAGCAGTACTTC.

The chain employs TRBV5-4 and TRBJ2-7, with D tentatively TRBD1 (5 bases). The germline V gene encodes CDR1 SGHNT and CDR2 YYREEE (reference sequence). This CDR3 has 14 amino acids. The V and J ends lost 0 bases and 4 bases respectively, with 11 bases between them. CDR3 region: CASSLVPGSYEQYF. For the CDR3, the DNA is TGTGCCAGCAGCTTGGTCCCAGGGTCATACGAGCAGTACTTC.

This chain connects TRBV10-2 to TRBJ1-6; 9 positions match TRBD1. There are 13 residues in the CDR3. Trimming took 4 bases from V and 10 from J; bases not matched to a gene: 2. CDR1 and CDR2 from the germline V gene are WSHSY and SAAADI. CDR3 residues: CASSGDRVSPLHF. DNA of the CDR3: TGCGCCAGCAGTGGGGACAGGGTCTCACCCCTCCACTTT.

The chain employs TRBV28 and TRBJ1-2, with 8 positions matching TRBD1. Germline loops: CDR1 MDHEN, CDR2 SYDVKM. Trimming cost V 7 bases and J 7 bases; bases outside gene matches: 14. The CDR3 length is 15 residues. The DNA for the CDR3 is TGTGCCAGCACCCCTTCCAGCGGACAGGGCTCTGGCTACACCTTC. This sequence encodes CASTPSSGQGSGYTF.

CDR3 sequence: CASSLNSGQETQYF. DNA of the CDR3: TGTGCCAGCAGCTTAAATAGCGGCCAAGAGACCCAGTACTTC. The chain carries TRBV11-2 and TRBJ2-5; tentative D call: TRBD2 (6 bases). CDR3 length: 14 amino acids. The germline V and J ends were trimmed by 2 bases and 1 base, with 8 bases remaining between them. CDR1 is SGHAT, CDR2 FQNNGV, per germline.

The V and J genes are TRBV7-9 and TRBJ2-2; D might be TRBD2 (6 bases). The CDR3 covers 17 residues. CDR1 and CDR2 from the germline V gene are SEHNR and FQNEAQ (reference sequence). Trimming stripped 1 base from V and 5 bases from J, with 17 bases between. CDR3 protein: CASSLGRARDLTGELFF. CDR3 nucleotides: TGTGCCAGCAGCTTAGGTCGGGCGCGGGACCTAACCGGGGAGCTGTTTTTT.